This TCR beta chain was captured by sequencing in a study of PD-1 blockade in classical Hodgkin lymphoma. Regarding the study as a whole: Relapsed/refractory patients reportedly had lower baseline diversity than newly diagnosed patients. Why repertoires differed is undefined; disease activity or prior therapy possibly contributed.

Only in-frame clones appear in the TCRdb table, and some are missing; sequencing was by immunoSEQ multiplex PCR. This sample has 15,000 to 17,000 clones, with 86% found just once. Time point given: newly diagnosed, previously untreated cHL patient sample. Negative magnetic selection isolated CD4+ T cells from thawed PBMCs. Newly diagnosed classical Hodgkin lymphoma PBMCs, still untreated, provided the comparison samples. Details on this clone: Its antigen is not known.

The germline V gene encodes CDR1 SGHDT and CDR2 YYEEEE. The CDR3 spans 15 residues. V lost 1 base and J 2 bases, leaving 10 bases between the germline ends. This TCR was recovered from a human donor with classical Hodgkin lymphoma. The chain is built from TRBV5-6 and TRBJ1-3, with D uncertain. The specimen was CD4+ T cells from blood. The CDR3 here is CASSLNTRAGNTIYF. The CDR3, as DNA: TGTGCCAGCAGCTTGAACACCAGAGCTGGAAACACCATATATTTT.